The 19 T cell receptor beta chains given below trace back to one sample, sequenced in a study of HIV-infected patients and healthy controls. TCRdb reanalysed the 5' RACE reads using MiXCR and keeps one entry per CDR3 protein. There are 50,000 to 80,000 distinct CDR3 sequences in the sample; 15% to 20% occur only once, and about 1.5% lies in the top ten. The sequenced sample was CD4+ T cells from blood. These receptors were taken from a human donor in good health.

This clonotype came up a few times. This rearrangement joins TRBV29-1 to TRBJ2-1, with D tentatively TRBD1 (7 bases). Germline V CDR1 and CDR2: SQVTM, ANQGSEA. CDR3 length: 14 residues. V was pared by 5 bases and J by 9 bases, with 20 bases between. DNA of the CDR3: TGCAGCGTTCAGGGGGGACCTAACTACGGTGAGCAGTTCTTC. Translation gives CSVQGGPNYGEQFF.

The J gene is TRBJ1-2, the V gene TRBV20-1, with a possible D match to TRBD1 (6 bases). This CDR3 region has 17 residues. Per germline, CDR1 DFQATT and CDR2 SNEGSKA (reference sequence). The ends were cut back, 6 bases at V and 4 bases at J, with 27 bases in the middle. In DNA form, the CDR3 reads TGCAGTGCCCTCCCGGACAGCCGGCGGGGGGTTTCCTATGGCTACACCTTC. Its protein product is CSALPDSRRGVSYGYTF.

This clonotype was observed a handful of times. The chain links TRBV11-3 to TRBJ2-2, with unresolved D. Germline CDR1 SGHNT, CDR2 YENEEA. V was cut by 0 bases and J by 4 bases, with 15 bases left in between. This CDR3 contains 17 residues. CDR3 nucleotide sequence: TGTGCCAGCAGCTTAGATTTTCCCAGGATGGGCACCGGGGAGCTGTTTTTT. This sequence encodes CASSLDFPRMGTGELFF.

J is TRBJ2-7 and V is TRBV30; D is unresolved. Germline V gives CDR1 GTSNPN, CDR2 SVGIG (reference sequence). The CDR3 is made up of 11 amino acids. Trimming took 5 bases from V and 3 from J, leaving 8 bases between them. The CDR3 loop reads CAWETNYEQYF. CDR3 sequence (DNA): TGTGCCTGGGAAACCAACTACGAGCAGTACTTC.

Comment on this clonotype: Being one base from a much bigger clone, this may be a read error. The genes are TRBV7-6 and TRBJ2-3; the D gene is possibly TRBD1 (5 bases). This CDR3 is built from 16 residues. The V and J ends lost 6 bases and 4 bases respectively, with 20 bases between them. From germline, CDR1 is SGHVS and CDR2 FNYEAQ. The CDR3 sequence: CASRSDQGFGADTQYF. The CDR3 DNA reads as TGTGCCAGCAGGTCAGACCAGGGATTCGGCGCAGATACGCAGTATTTT.

This clonotype was observed a handful of times. The CDR3 coding sequence is TGTGCCAGCAGCCCCCAAGGTATGGAAGCTTTCTTT. This codes for CASSPQGMEAFF. The rearrangement joins TRBV11-2 to TRBJ1-1, with D unclear. The CDR3 covers 12 residues. Germline V CDR1 and CDR2: SGHAT, FQNNGV. The V and J ends lost 5 bases and 8 bases respectively, with 12 bases between them.

The chain uses TRBV6-2 or TRBV6-3 and TRBJ1-2; D may be TRBD1 (5 bases). Germline values: CDR1 MNHEY, CDR2 SVGEGT. The CDR3 is made up of 14 amino acids. Trimming left V 8 bases short and J 4 bases short, with 17 bases between. The CDR3 region is CASSGGQGGYGYTF. The CDR3 coding sequence is TGTGCCAGCTCCGGAGGGCAGGGCGGCTATGGCTACACCTTC.

This clonotype was seen a handful of times. The chain joins TRBV9 to TRBJ2-1, with 9 bases fitting TRBD2. From germline, CDR1 is SGDLS and CDR2 YYNGEE. V lost 0 bases and J lost 8; bases outside the gene matches: 6. The CDR3 totals 15 residues. DNA for the CDR3: TGTGCCAGCAGCGTAGTATCTAGCGGGACCCATGAGCAGTTCTTC. It yields the protein CASSVVSSGTHEQFF.

This clonotype turned up a few times. V gene TRBV4-2 combines with J gene TRBJ1-4; perhaps TRBD1 as D (5 bases). Trimming pared 0 bases from V and 7 bases from J, leaving 15 bases between. Germline assignment: CDR1 LGHNA and CDR2 YNFKEQ. There are 16 residues in the CDR3. The CDR3 is CASSQDPNSGGEKLFF. The DNA for the CDR3 is TGTGCCAGCAGCCAAGATCCGAACAGTGGGGGTGAAAAACTGTTTTTT.

Many counts were recorded for this clonotype. The chain is built from TRBV20-1 and TRBJ1-5, with D maybe TRBD1 (5 bases). V was pared by 6 bases and J by 1 base, with 19 bases between. This CDR3 is 16 amino acids long. Germline assignment: CDR1 DFQATT and CDR2 SNEGSKA (reference sequence). CDR3 loop: CSAAPGGVRSNQPQHF. The CDR3 nucleotides are TGCAGTGCCGCACCCGGGGGGGTTAGAAGCAATCAGCCCCAGCATTTT.

This chain uses TRBV5-1 with TRBJ2-7; maybe TRBD2 (6 bases). The CDR3 is made up of 13 amino acids. The germline V gene encodes CDR1 SGHRS and CDR2 YFSETQ. Trimming took 0 bases from V and 2 from J, leaving 6 bases between them. CDR3 loop: CASSLERAYEQYF. The CDR3 coding sequence is TGCGCCAGCAGCTTGGAGCGGGCCTACGAGCAGTACTTC.

This clonotype was picked up a small number of times. The chain has TRBV10-3 and TRBJ1-5; D call uncertain. CDR1 is ENHRY and CDR2 is SYGVKD in the germline V gene. Trimming removed 0 bases at V and 7 bases at J, with 10 bases between. The length of the CDR3 is 14 residues. Here the CDR3 DNA reads TGTGCCATCAGTGAGTCGGCGGGTATCCAGCCCCAGCATTTT. Translated: CAISESAGIQPQHF.

This clonotype came up many times. In DNA form, the CDR3 reads TGCGCCAGCAGCCAAGAGGGGCTAAGGTTTGTAGATACGCAGTATTTT. Protein sequence: CASSQEGLRFVDTQYF. This rearrangement joins TRBV4-1 to TRBJ2-3; D perhaps matches TRBD1 (5 bases). The CDR3 length is 16 residues. V lost 0 bases to trimming and J lost 5 bases, with 15 bases between them. Germline CDR1 and CDR2: MGHRA and YSYEKL.

This clonotype was recorded many times. The chain has TRBV6-6 and TRBJ2-4, with D hard to call. CDR3 length: 13 residues. Germline CDR1 reads MNHNY; CDR2 reads SVGAGI (reference sequence). The ends were cut back, 6 bases at V and 0 bases at J, with 6 bases in the middle. CDR3 sequence reads: CASREIAKNIQYF. The CDR3 DNA reads as TGTGCCAGCAGGGAGATAGCCAAAAACATTCAGTACTTC.

The sample holds many counts of this clonotype. The chain employs TRBV7-9 and TRBJ2-1; 11 positions agree with TRBD2. CDR1 is SEHNR, CDR2 FQNEAQ, per germline (reference sequence). CDR3 length: 18 residues. The junction had 11 bases not matched to a gene; V was cut back by 0 bases and J by 7 bases. The CDR3 bases are TGTGCCAGCAGCTTAGCAGGGACTAGCGGAAAAATCAGAAATGAGCAGTTCTTC. Protein product: CASSLAGTSGKIRNEQFF. The whole variable domain, remainder taken from reference TRBV7-9 and TRBJ2-1, is DTGVSQNPRHKITKRGQNVTFRCDPISEHNRLYWYRQTLGQGPEFLTYFQNEAQLEKSRLLSDRFSAERPKGSFSTLEIQRTEQGDSAMYLCASSLAGTSGKIRNEQFFGPGTRLTVL.

The chain links TRBV10-3 to TRBJ2-3; TRBD2 agrees at 10 bases. Germline assignment: CDR1 ENHRY and CDR2 SYGVKD. The V segment lost 6 bases and the J segment 6 bases; nucleotides outside the gene matches: 9. The CDR3 is 15 amino acids. CDR3 sequence (DNA): TGTGCCATCAGCCCTACTAGCGGGGCGGGGGATACGCAGTATTTT. Its protein is CAISPTSGAGDTQYF.

This clonotype turned up a few times. The gene calls are TRBV2 and TRBJ2-2; 12 nucleotides line up with TRBD2. Trimming cost V 7 bases and J 6 bases; bases outside gene matches: 6. The CDR3 is 15 residues long. Germline V gene lookup returns CDR1 SNHLY and CDR2 FYNNEI. CDR3 sequence: CASTSLAGGPGELFF. For the CDR3, the DNA is TGTGCCAGCACTTCACTAGCGGGAGGACCCGGGGAGCTGTTTTTT.

The chain employs TRBV10-3 and TRBJ2-6, with 7 bases fitting TRBD1. The CDR3 loop spans 16 amino acids. V was pared by 6 bases and J by 0 bases, with 5 bases of the junction left unmatched. Germline CDR1 reads ENHRY; CDR2 reads SYGVKD. The CDR3 bases are TGTGCCATCAGAAAGGGACAGTCCTCTGGGGCCAACGTCCTGACTTTC. This codes for CAIRKGQSSGANVLTF.

A few counts support this clonotype. This rearrangement joins TRBV27 to TRBJ1-6; 9 bases match TRBD1. Trimming at V came to 6 bases and at J to 6 bases, leaving 3 bases not matched to a gene. The CDR3 is made up of 14 amino acids. The germline V gene encodes CDR1 MNHEY and CDR2 SMNVEV (reference sequence). This CDR3 is CASRGTGFNSPLHF. The CDR3 DNA reads TGTGCCAGCAGGGGGACAGGGTTTAATTCACCCCTCCACTTT.